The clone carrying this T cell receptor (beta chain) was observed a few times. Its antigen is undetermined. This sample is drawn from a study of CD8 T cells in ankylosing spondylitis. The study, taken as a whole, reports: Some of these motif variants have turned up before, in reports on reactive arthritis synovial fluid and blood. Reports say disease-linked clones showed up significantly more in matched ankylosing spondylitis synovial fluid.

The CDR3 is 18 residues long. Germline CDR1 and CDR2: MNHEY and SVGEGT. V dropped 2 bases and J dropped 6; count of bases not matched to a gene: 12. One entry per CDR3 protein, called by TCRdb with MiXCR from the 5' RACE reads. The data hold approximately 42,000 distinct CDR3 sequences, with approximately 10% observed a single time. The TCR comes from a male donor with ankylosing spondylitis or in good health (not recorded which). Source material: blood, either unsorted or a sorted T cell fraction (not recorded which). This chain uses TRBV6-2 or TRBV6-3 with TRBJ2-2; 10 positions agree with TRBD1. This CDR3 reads CASSYRGDRGRSSGELFF. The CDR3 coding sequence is TGTGCCAGCAGTTACCGGGGGGACAGGGGAAGAAGTTCCGGGGAGCTGTTTTTT.